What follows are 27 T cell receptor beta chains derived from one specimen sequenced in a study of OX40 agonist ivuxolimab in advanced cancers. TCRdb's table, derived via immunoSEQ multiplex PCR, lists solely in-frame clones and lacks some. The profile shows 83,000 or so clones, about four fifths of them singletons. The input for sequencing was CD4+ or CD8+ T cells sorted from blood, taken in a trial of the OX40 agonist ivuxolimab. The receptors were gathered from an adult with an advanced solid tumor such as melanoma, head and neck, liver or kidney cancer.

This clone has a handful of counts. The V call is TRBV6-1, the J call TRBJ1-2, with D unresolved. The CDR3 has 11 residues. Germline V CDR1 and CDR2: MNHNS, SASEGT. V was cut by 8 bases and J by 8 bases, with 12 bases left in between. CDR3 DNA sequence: TGTGCCAGCTCCACCCATAGGGGCTACACCTTC. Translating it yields CASSTHRGYTF.

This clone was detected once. The CDR3 reads CASSLVHREKLFF. Here the CDR3 DNA reads TGTGCCAGCAGCTTAGTTCATAGGGAAAAACTGTTTTTT. The rearrangement links TRBV7-2 to TRBJ1-4, with D unresolved. CDR3 length: 13 amino acids. Germline CDR1 reads SGHTA; CDR2 reads FQGNSA. V lost 1 base and J lost 8, with 8 bases in between.

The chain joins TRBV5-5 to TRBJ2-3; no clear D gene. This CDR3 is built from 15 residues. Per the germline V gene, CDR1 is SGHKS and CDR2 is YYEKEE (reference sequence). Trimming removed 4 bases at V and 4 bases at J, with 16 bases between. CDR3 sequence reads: CASSRKFESPDTQYF. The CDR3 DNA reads TGTGCCAGCAGCCGTAAGTTCGAGAGTCCAGATACGCAGTATTTT.

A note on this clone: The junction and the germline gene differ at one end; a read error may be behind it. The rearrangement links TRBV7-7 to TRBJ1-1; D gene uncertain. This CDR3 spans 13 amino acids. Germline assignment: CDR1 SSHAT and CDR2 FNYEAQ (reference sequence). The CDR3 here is CASSLSEYTEAFF. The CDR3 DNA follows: TGTGCTAGCAGCTTGTCAGAGTACACTGAAGCTTTCTTT.

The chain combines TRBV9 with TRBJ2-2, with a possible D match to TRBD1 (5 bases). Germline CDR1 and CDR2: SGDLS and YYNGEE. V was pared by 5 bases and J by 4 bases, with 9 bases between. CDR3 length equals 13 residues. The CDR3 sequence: CASRRTSTGELFF. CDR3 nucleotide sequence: TGTGCCAGCAGAAGGACATCCACCGGGGAGCTGTTTTTT.

CDR3 sequence: CASSPSAGGLYEQYF. DNA of the CDR3: TGTGCCAGTAGCCCCAGCGCAGGGGGATTGTACGAGCAGTACTTC. The V gene is TRBV19, the J gene TRBJ2-7; TRBD1 matches 7 bases. This CDR3 has 15 amino acids. Looked up from germline, CDR1 is LNHDA and CDR2 is SQIVND (reference sequence). The V gene end was trimmed by 6 bases and the J gene end by 4 bases; junction bases not matched to a gene: 12. The full variable domain, rest sourced from reference TRBV19 and TRBJ2-7, is DGGITQSPKYLFRKEGQNVTLSCEQNLNHDAMYWYRQDPGQGLRLIYYSQIVNDFQKGDIAEGYSVSREKKESFPLTVTSAQKNPTAFYLCASSPSAGGLYEQYFGPGTRLTVT.

CDR3 amino acids: CASSTGLNTEAFF. The DNA for the CDR3 is TGTGCCAGCAGTACAGGACTTAACACTGAAGCTTTCTTT. The V call is TRBV6-6, the J call TRBJ1-1; D is perhaps TRBD1 (5 bases). Trimming cost V 5 bases and J 2 bases, with 9 bases left between them. Germline V gene data show CDR1 as MNHNY and CDR2 as SVGAGI (reference sequence). The CDR3 has 13 residues.

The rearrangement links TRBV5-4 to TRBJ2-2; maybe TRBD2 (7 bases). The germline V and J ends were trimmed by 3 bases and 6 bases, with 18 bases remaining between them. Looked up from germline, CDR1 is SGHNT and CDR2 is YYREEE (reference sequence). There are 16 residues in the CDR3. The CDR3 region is CASSSQGGGLPGELFF. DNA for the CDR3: TGTGCCAGCAGCTCCCAAGGGGGGGGGCTCCCCGGGGAGCTGTTTTTT.

In nucleotides, the CDR3 is TGCGCCAGCAGCCAAGTATGTCTCGGCGAGTACGAGCAGTACTTC. Protein sequence: CASSQVCLGEYEQYF. The V gene is TRBV4-3, the J gene TRBJ2-7; D gene unclear. The CDR3 length is 15 residues. CDR1 is LGHNA and CDR2 is YSLEER in the germline V gene. Trimming cost V 1 base and J 4 bases, with 14 bases left between them.

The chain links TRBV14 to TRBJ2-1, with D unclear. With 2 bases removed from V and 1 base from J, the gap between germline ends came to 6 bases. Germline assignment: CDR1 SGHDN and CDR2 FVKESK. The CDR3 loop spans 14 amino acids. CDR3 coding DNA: TGTGCCAGCAGCCAAACGTCATCCTACAATGAGCAGTTCTTC. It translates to CASSQTSSYNEQFF.

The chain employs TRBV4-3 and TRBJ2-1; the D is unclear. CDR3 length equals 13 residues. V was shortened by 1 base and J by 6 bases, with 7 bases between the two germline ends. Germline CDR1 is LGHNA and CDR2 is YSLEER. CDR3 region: CASSQGLSNEQFF. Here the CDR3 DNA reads TGCGCCAGCAGCCAAGGACTGAGCAATGAGCAGTTCTTC.

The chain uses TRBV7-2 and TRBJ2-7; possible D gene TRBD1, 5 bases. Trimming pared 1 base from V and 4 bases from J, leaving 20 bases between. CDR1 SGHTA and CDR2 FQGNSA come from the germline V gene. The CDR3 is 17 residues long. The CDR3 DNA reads TGTGCCAGCAGCTTAGTCATAACTGGGCAGGGCGCGTACGAGCAGTACTTC. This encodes CASSLVITGQGAYEQYF.

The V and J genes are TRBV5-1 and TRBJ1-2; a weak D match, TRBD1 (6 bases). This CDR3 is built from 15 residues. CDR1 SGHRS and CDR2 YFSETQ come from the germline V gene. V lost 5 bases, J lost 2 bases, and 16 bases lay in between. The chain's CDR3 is CASRYSSGANYGYTF. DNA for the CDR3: TGCGCCAGCAGGTACTCGTCGGGGGCGAACTATGGCTACACCTTC.

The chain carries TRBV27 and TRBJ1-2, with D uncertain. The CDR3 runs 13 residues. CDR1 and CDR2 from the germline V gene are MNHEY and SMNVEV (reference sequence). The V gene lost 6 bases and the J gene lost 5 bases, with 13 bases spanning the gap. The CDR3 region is CASSRGLPYGYTF. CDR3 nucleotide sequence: TGTGCCAGCAGCCGCGGACTCCCATATGGCTACACCTTC.

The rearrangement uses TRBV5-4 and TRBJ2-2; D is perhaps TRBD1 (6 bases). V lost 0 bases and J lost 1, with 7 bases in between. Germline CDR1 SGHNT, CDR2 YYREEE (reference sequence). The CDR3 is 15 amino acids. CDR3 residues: CASSLGGQNTGELFF. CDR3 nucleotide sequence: TGTGCCAGCAGCTTGGGGGGACAGAACACCGGGGAGCTGTTTTTT.

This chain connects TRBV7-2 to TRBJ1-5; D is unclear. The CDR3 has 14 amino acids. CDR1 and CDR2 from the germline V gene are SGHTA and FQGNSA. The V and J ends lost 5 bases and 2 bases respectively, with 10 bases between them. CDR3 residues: CASSDLGGNQPQHF. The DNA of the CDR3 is TGTGCCAGCAGCGACCTCGGGGGCAATCAGCCCCAGCATTTT.

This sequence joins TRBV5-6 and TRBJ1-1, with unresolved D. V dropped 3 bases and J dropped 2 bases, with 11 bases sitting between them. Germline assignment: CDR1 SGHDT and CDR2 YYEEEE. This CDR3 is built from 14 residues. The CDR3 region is CASSWRNLNTEAFF. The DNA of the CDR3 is TGTGCCAGCAGCTGGAGAAATCTTAACACTGAAGCTTTCTTT.

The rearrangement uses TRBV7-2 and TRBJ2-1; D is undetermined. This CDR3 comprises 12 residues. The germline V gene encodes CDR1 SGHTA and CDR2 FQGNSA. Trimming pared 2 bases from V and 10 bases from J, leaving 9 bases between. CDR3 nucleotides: TGTGCCAGCAGCTTAAGGAGAGGAGAGCAGTTCTTC. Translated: CASSLRRGEQFF. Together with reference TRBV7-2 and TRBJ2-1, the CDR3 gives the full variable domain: GAGVSQSPSNKVTEKGKDVELRCDPISGHTALYWYRQSLGQGLEFLIYFQGNSAPDKSGLPSDRFSAERTGGSVSTLTIQRTQQEDSAVYLCASSLRRGEQFFGPGTRLTVL.

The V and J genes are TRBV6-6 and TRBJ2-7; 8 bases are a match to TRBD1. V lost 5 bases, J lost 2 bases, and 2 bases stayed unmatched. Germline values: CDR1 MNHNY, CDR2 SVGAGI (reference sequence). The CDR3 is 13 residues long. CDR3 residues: CASSPDRAYEQYF. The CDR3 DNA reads TGTGCCAGCAGTCCGGACAGGGCCTACGAGCAGTACTTC.

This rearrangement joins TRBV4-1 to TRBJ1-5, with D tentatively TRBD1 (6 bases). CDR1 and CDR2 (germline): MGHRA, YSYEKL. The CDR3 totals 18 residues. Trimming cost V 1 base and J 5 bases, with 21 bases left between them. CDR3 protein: CASSQAPGVPGFDQPQHF. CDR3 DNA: TGCGCCAGCAGCCAAGCCCCAGGGGTCCCAGGATTCGATCAGCCCCAGCATTTT.

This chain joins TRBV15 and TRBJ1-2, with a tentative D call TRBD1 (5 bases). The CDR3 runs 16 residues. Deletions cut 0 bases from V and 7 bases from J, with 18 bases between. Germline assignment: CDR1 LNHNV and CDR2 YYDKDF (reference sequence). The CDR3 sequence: CATSRDSGQGPFGYTF. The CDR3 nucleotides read TGTGCCACCAGCAGAGACTCGGGGCAAGGCCCTTTTGGCTACACCTTC. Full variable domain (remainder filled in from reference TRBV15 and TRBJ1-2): DAMVIQNPRYQVTQFGKPVTLSCSQTLNHNVMYWYQQKSSQAPKLLFHYYDKDFNNEADTPDNFQSRRPNTSFCFLDIRSPGLGDTAMYLCATSRDSGQGPFGYTFGSGTRLTVV.

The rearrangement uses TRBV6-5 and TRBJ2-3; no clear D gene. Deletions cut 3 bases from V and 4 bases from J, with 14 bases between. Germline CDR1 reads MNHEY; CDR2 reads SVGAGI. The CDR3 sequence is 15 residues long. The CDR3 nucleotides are TGTGCCAGCAGTTATTTCGGTATTGGTGCAGATACGCAGTATTTT. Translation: CASSYFGIGADTQYF.

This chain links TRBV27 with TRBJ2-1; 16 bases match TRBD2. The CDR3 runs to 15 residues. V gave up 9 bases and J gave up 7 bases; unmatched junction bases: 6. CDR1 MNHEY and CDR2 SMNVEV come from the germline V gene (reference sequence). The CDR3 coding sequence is TGTGCCAGTAAGGGACTAGCGGGGGGGCCGAATGAGCAGTTCTTC. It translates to CASKGLAGGPNEQFF.

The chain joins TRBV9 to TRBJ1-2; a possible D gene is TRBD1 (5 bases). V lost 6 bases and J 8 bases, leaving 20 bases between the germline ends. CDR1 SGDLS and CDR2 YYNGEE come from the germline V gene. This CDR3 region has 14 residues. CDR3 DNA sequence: TGTGCCAGCAACGAGGCCCCGGGGGTGTTGGGCTACACCTTC. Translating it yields CASNEAPGVLGYTF.

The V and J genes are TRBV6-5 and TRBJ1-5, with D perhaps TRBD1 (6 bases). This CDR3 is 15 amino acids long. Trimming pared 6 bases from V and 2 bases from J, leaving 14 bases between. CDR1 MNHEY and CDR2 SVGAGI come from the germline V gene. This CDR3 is CASSVRGGGNQPQHF. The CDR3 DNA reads TGTGCCAGCAGCGTCAGGGGAGGAGGCAATCAGCCCCAGCATTTT.

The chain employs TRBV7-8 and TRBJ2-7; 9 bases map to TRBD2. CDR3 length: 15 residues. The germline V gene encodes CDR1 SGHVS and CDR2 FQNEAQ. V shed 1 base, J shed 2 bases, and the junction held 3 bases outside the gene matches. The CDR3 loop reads CASSLGGGRAYEQYF. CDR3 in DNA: TGTGCCAGCAGCTTAGGAGGCGGGAGGGCCTACGAGCAGTACTTC. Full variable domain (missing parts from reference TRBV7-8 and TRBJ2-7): GAGVSQSPRYKVAKRGQDVALRCDPISGHVSLFWYQQALGQGPEFLTYFQNEAQLDKSGLPSDRFFAERPEGSVSTLKIQRTQQEDSAVYLCASSLGGGRAYEQYFGPGTRLTVT.

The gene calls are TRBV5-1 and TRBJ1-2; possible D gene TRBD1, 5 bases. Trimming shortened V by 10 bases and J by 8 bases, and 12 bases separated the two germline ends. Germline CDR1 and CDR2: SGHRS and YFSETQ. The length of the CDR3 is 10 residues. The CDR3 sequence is CASRGEGYTF. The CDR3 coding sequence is TGCGCCTCACGGGGGGAAGGCTACACCTTC. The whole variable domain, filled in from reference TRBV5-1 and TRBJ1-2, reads KAGVTQTPRYLIKTRGQQVTLSCSPISGHRSVSWYQQTPGQGLQFLFEYFSETQRNKGNFPGRFSGRQFSNSRSEMNVSTLELGDSALYLCASRGEGYTFGSGTRLTVV.